This entry lists 18 T cell receptor beta chains sequenced from one sample in a study of identical twins. A single record per CDR3 protein comes from TCRdb applying MiXCR to the 5' RACE reads. The sample records around 250,000 distinct CDR3 sequences, roughly an eighth being singletons. The same data also contributed to another study, on yellow fever vaccine responses in identical twins.

Sequenced input: memory (CD45RO+) T cells sorted from blood. The receptors shown here come from a woman under 30 in good health.

The chain combines TRBV19 with TRBJ2-7; D ambiguous. V was cut by 5 bases and J by 4 bases, with 21 bases left in between. This CDR3 comprises 16 residues. Germline CDR1 reads LNHDA; CDR2 reads SQIVND (reference sequence). CDR3 coding DNA: TGTGCCAGTAGTGGTGGTGGAGAGCGAACATATTACGAGCAGTACTTC. It encodes CASSGGGERTYYEQYF.

At least ten counts were recorded for this clonotype. The rearrangement uses TRBV30 and TRBJ1-2; D unclear. Germline loops: CDR1 GTSNPN, CDR2 SVGIG (reference sequence). V shed 1 base and J shed 5 bases, with 5 bases lying between them. There are 11 residues in the CDR3. CDR3 DNA sequence: TGTGCCTGGAGTGCCCCTTATGGCTACACCTTC. As protein: CAWSAPYGYTF.

The gene calls are TRBV15 and TRBJ2-7; D perhaps matches TRBD1 (5 bases). Germline V gene sequence: CDR1 LNHNV, CDR2 YYDKDF (reference sequence). The CDR3 runs to 14 residues. Between the trimmed V and J ends, which lost 0 bases and 5 bases, there was a span of 11 bases. The CDR3 DNA reads TGTGCCACCAGCAGAGACAGGGTAGGCGACGAGCAGTACTTC. Its protein is CATSRDRVGDEQYF.

This clonotype has a handful of counts. The chain employs TRBV28 and TRBJ2-5; TRBD1 matches 7 bases. From germline, CDR1 is MDHEN and CDR2 SYDVKM. V shed 2 bases and J 5 bases; nucleotides not matched to a gene: 8. The CDR3 covers 15 residues. Written as DNA, the CDR3 is TGTGCCAGCAGTTTAACAGGGGTTATGACGGAGACCCAGTACTTC. It is translated as CASSLTGVMTETQYF.

This clonotype was counted only a few times. J is TRBJ1-6 and V is TRBV7-3; 9 bases are a match to TRBD1. CDR1 and CDR2 from the germline V gene are SGHTA and FQGTGA. Germline trimming cut 0 bases from V and 10 bases from J; bases unmatched to any gene: 4. This CDR3 has 15 residues. The chain's CDR3 is CASSLTGTGNSPLHF. The CDR3 nucleotides are TGTGCCAGCAGCTTAACGGGGACAGGGAACTCACCCCTCCACTTT.

This clonotype was seen repeatedly, ten times or more. The V and J genes are TRBV11-1 and TRBJ2-4, with D unresolved. The CDR3 spans 15 residues. Germline V CDR1 and CDR2: SGHAT, FQDESV (reference sequence). Trimming stripped 4 bases from V and 3 bases from J, with 13 bases between. In DNA, the CDR3 is TGTGCCAGCAGCTCGCCGGCCGTGGACAAAAACATTCAGTACTTC. This codes for CASSSPAVDKNIQYF.

This rearrangement joins TRBV7-2 to TRBJ2-4, with D hard to call. CDR1 is SGHTA, CDR2 FQGNSA, per germline. This CDR3 comprises 13 residues. V was cut by 2 bases and J by 8 bases, with 10 bases left in between. This CDR3 reads CASSLSPSDIQYF. The CDR3 region has the DNA TGTGCCAGCAGCTTATCCCCCTCGGACATTCAGTACTTC.

This clonotype was observed at least ten times. This chain connects TRBV7-9 to TRBJ2-7, with 8 nucleotides matching TRBD2. This CDR3 is 15 amino acids long. Germline CDR1 and CDR2: SEHNR and FQNEAQ (reference sequence). After removal of 5 bases from V and 0 bases from J, the junction contained 6 bases not matched to a gene. CDR3 coding DNA: TGTGCCAGCAGCCCACTAGCGGTAAGCTCCTACGAGCAGTACTTC. Translated: CASSPLAVSSYEQYF.

This clonotype was observed a handful of times. The chain couples TRBV28 to TRBJ2-5; no definite D call. Germline V gene data show CDR1 as MDHEN and CDR2 as SYDVKM. The ends were cut back, 5 bases at V and 1 base at J, with 14 bases in the middle. The CDR3 sequence is 15 residues long. In nucleotides, the CDR3 is TGTGCCAGCAGTCCCCGGCCAGTCCGCCAAGAGACCCAGTACTTC. Its protein product is CASSPRPVRQETQYF.

In its sample, this clonotype was seen a few times. The CDR3 loop reads CASSTSGTPADTQYF. The CDR3 DNA follows: TGTGCCAGCAGTACCTCGGGGACCCCGGCAGATACGCAGTATTTT. The chain uses TRBV12-3 or TRBV12-4 and TRBJ2-3; D could derive from TRBD1 or TRBD2 (5 bases each). The CDR3 runs 15 residues. V lost 5 bases and J lost 4, with 16 bases in between.

Ten or more counts support this clonotype. The V gene is TRBV27, the J gene TRBJ1-2; D possibly corresponds to TRBD1 (5 bases). Trimming cost V 6 bases and J 2 bases, with 16 bases left between them. This CDR3 is built from 15 residues. Germline V lookup: CDR1 MNHEY, CDR2 SMNVEV (reference sequence). The CDR3 reads CASRPLAGTNYGYTF. The CDR3 DNA sequence: TGTGCCAGCAGACCCCTGGCAGGGACCAACTATGGCTACACCTTC.

This clonotype showed up just a few times. This rearrangement joins TRBV7-9 to TRBJ2-3; D is undetermined. The V gene lost 5 bases and the J gene lost 0 bases, with 9 bases spanning the gap. The CDR3 runs to 14 residues. CDR1 and CDR2 from the germline V gene are SEHNR and FQNEAQ (reference sequence). In nucleotides, the CDR3 is TGTGCCAGCAGCCCCTTAACTAGCACAGATACGCAGTATTTT. This translates into CASSPLTSTDTQYF.

This clonotype has a count of ten or more. The rearrangement uses TRBV12-3 or TRBV12-4 and TRBJ1-1; D ambiguous. The CDR3 totals 13 residues. Trimming removed 1 base from V and 6 bases from J, with 9 bases in between. CDR3 region: CASSLGLISEAFF. The CDR3 coding sequence is TGTGCCAGCAGTTTAGGATTGATATCTGAAGCTTTCTTT.

J is TRBJ2-7 and V is TRBV6-2 or TRBV6-3, with TRBD2 identical over 8 bases. Germline trimming cut 5 bases from V and 3 bases from J; bases unmatched to any gene: 9. The CDR3 runs 15 residues. Germline assignment: CDR1 MNHEY and CDR2 SVGEGT. CDR3 nucleotide sequence: TGTGCCAGCAGTCGGGGTAGCGGGGCTCTCTACGAGCAGTACTTC. Its translation: CASSRGSGALYEQYF.

This clonotype was observed a few times. DNA of the CDR3: TGTGCCAGCAGGGGGCAGGGATTCACTAGCACAGATACGCAGTATTTT. It translates to CASRGQGFTSTDTQYF. V usage is TRBV27 and J usage is TRBJ2-3, with D perhaps TRBD1 (5 bases). The CDR3 runs 16 residues. Trimming cost V 6 bases and J 0 bases, with 16 bases left between them. The V gene's germline CDR1 is MNHEY and CDR2 SMNVEV (reference sequence).

The V call is TRBV20-1, the J call TRBJ2-7; maybe TRBD1 (6 bases). V lost 4 bases to trimming and J lost 3 bases, with 13 bases between them. CDR1 and CDR2 (germline): DFQATT, SNEGSKA (reference sequence). This CDR3 region has 13 residues. The CDR3, as DNA: TGCAGTGCTAACCGGGACAAGAACTACGAGCAGTACTTC. Protein sequence: CSANRDKNYEQYF.

This chain uses TRBV29-1 with TRBJ2-5, with a tentative D call TRBD2 (5 bases). This CDR3 is built from 12 residues. CDR1 is SQVTM, CDR2 ANQGSEA, per germline. V was clipped by 6 bases and J by 4 bases, with 12 bases between them. The CDR3 coding sequence is TGCAGCGTCGCGGACGCGGGAGAGACCCAGTACTTC. It codes for CSVADAGETQYF.

This clonotype has a handful of counts. The chain links TRBV15 to TRBJ1-5; D gene unclear. Trimming stripped 6 bases from V and 3 bases from J, with 9 bases between. Germline V CDR1 and CDR2: LNHNV, YYDKDF (reference sequence). The CDR3 consists of 13 residues. The CDR3 region is CATRGRTNQPQHF. In DNA, the CDR3 is TGTGCCACCAGGGGCAGGACCAATCAGCCCCAGCATTTT.